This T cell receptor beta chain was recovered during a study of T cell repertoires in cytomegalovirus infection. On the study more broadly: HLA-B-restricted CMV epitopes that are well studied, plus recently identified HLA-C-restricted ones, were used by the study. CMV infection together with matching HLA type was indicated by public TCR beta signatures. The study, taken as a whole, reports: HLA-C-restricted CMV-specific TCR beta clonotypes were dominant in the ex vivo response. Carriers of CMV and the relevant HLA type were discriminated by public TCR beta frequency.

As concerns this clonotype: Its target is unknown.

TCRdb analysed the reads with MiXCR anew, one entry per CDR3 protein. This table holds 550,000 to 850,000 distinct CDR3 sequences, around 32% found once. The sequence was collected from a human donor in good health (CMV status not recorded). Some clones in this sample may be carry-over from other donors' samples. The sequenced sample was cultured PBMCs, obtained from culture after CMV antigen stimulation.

The chain's CDR3 is CASSFAPDTPSGNTIYF. The DNA for the CDR3 is TGTGCCAGCAGTTTCGCCCCTGACACTCCCTCTGGAAACACCATATATTTT. The V gene is TRBV12-3 or TRBV12-4, the J gene TRBJ1-3; the D is unclear. This CDR3 has 17 residues. With 3 bases removed from V and 0 bases from J, the gap between germline ends came to 15 bases.